A single sample is the source of the 21 T cell receptor beta chains below, sequenced in a study of identical twins. TCRdb itself ran the 5' RACE reads through MiXCR, one entry per CDR3 protein. The data hold about 340,000 distinct CDR3 sequences, with approximately 10% observed a single time. Sequenced: naive T cells sorted from blood. The receptors come from a woman between 50 and 59 years old in good health.

This clonotype was counted a few times. The rearrangement links TRBV25-1 to TRBJ2-3, with D maybe TRBD2 (5 bases). The CDR3 is 15 residues long. With 3 bases removed from V and 3 bases from J, the gap between germline ends came to 13 bases. Germline loops: CDR1 MGHDK, CDR2 SYGVNS. CDR3 loop: CASSDPRAGTDTQYF. In DNA form, the CDR3 reads TGTGCCAGCAGTGATCCGAGGGCCGGGACAGATACGCAGTATTTT.

The rearrangement uses TRBV12-3 or TRBV12-4 and TRBJ2-1; 7 nucleotides agree with TRBD1. The CDR3 spans 15 residues. V dropped 5 bases and J dropped 4; count of bases not matched to a gene: 8. In DNA form, the CDR3 reads TGTGCCAGCAGTCCCCTGACGACAGGGTACAATGAGCAGTTCTTC. Translation: CASSPLTTGYNEQFF.

The genes are TRBV7-9 and TRBJ2-7; D may be TRBD1 or TRBD2 (5 bases each). The CDR3 contains 13 residues. CDR1 is SEHNR and CDR2 is FQNEAQ in the germline V gene (reference sequence). V gave up 11 bases and J gave up 1 base, with 15 bases separating them. CDR3 in amino acids: CAGAEGESYEQYF. The CDR3 bases are TGTGCCGGGGCCGAGGGTGAATCCTACGAGCAGTACTTC.

The rearrangement uses TRBV5-1 and TRBJ2-1; TRBD2 might be the D (5 bases). Deletions cut 0 bases from V and 5 bases from J, with 15 bases between. The CDR3 totals 16 residues. The germline V gene has CDR1 SGHRS and CDR2 YFSETQ. The CDR3 protein is CASSLAVAVGDNEQFF. The CDR3, as DNA: TGCGCCAGCAGCTTGGCCGTAGCCGTCGGGGACAATGAGCAGTTCTTC.

The chain recombines TRBV7-2 with TRBJ2-3; D unclear. The length of the CDR3 is 15 residues. Germline CDR1 reads SGHTA; CDR2 reads FQGNSA. V lost 7 bases and J lost 2, with 16 bases in between. The chain's CDR3 is CASTTEGSFTDTQYF. CDR3 sequence (DNA): TGTGCCAGCACCACCGAAGGTAGCTTCACAGATACGCAGTATTTT.

The J gene is TRBJ1-1, the V gene TRBV20-1, with 9 bases aligning to TRBD1. The junction had 12 bases not matched to a gene; V was cut back by 4 bases and J by 6 bases. Germline V gives CDR1 DFQATT, CDR2 SNEGSKA (reference sequence). The CDR3 loop spans 15 amino acids. For the CDR3, the DNA is TGCAGTGCTACCGGGACAGGGAGTTTAATCGCTGAAGCTTTCTTT. It codes for CSATGTGSLIAEAFF.

This clonotype was counted a few times. The gene calls are TRBV4-2 and TRBJ2-5; 8 bases are shared with TRBD1. This CDR3 region has 16 residues. V was pared by 2 bases and J by 1 base, with 6 bases of the junction left unmatched. Germline V gene data show CDR1 as LGHNA and CDR2 as YNFKEQ. In DNA form, the CDR3 reads TGTGCCAGCAGCCAAAACCCCGGACAGGGCCAAGAGACCCAGTACTTC. Translating it yields CASSQNPGQGQETQYF.

This clonotype occurred many times. This chain links TRBV5-1 with TRBJ2-2; 7 bases match TRBD1. The ends lost 4 bases at V and 7 bases at J; junction bases unmatched: 10. Germline loops: CDR1 SGHRS, CDR2 YFSETQ. CDR3 size: 15 residues. The CDR3 DNA follows: TGCGCCAGCAGCAGCAGACAGGGATTAGGCGGGGAGCTGTTTTTT. It yields the protein CASSSRQGLGGELFF. Full variable domain (outside the CDR3, taken from reference TRBV5-1 and TRBJ2-2): KAGVTQTPRYLIKTRGQQVTLSCSPISGHRSVSWYQQTPGQGLQFLFEYFSETQRNKGNFPGRFSGRQFSNSRSEMNVSTLELGDSALYLCASSSRQGLGGELFFGEGSRLTVL.

This clonotype was counted many times. The rearrangement joins TRBV20-1 to TRBJ2-1; 10 nucleotides match TRBD2. Germline values: CDR1 DFQATT, CDR2 SNEGSKA (reference sequence). Losses at the gene ends were 3 bases for V and 6 bases for J; bases not matched to a gene: 11. The CDR3 covers 16 residues. The CDR3: CSASGASGRWVNEQFF. CDR3 bases: TGCAGTGCTAGCGGGGCTAGCGGGAGATGGGTCAATGAGCAGTTCTTC.

This clonotype was observed at least ten times. V gene TRBV15 combines with J gene TRBJ2-1, with 11 positions matching TRBD2. With 3 bases clipped from V and 2 bases from J, the junction kept 3 bases outside the gene matches. This CDR3 spans 16 amino acids. Germline-derived CDR1 and CDR2 are LNHNV and YYDKDF (reference sequence). The CDR3 sequence: CATSRETSGTYNEQFF. As DNA, the CDR3 is TGTGCCACCAGCAGGGAGACTAGCGGGACCTACAATGAGCAGTTCTTC.

Of note for this clonotype: This sequence may be a read error, since a much larger clone differs from it by one base. The chain joins TRBV3-1 to TRBJ2-7; TRBD1 matches at 8 bases. Germline CDR1 is LGHDT and CDR2 is YNNKEL (reference sequence). The CDR3 length is 15 residues. In DNA form, the CDR3 reads TGTGCCAGCAGCCAAGTTTCGCCAGGGGGCAGTGAGCAGCACTTC. This encodes CASSQVSPGGSEQHF.

This clonotype was detected many times. The rearrangement uses TRBV20-1 and TRBJ1-5; 7 nucleotides line up with TRBD1. The CDR3 extends over 13 amino acids. J lost 9 bases, V lost 3 bases, and 8 bases had no gene match. Germline values: CDR1 DFQATT, CDR2 SNEGSKA (reference sequence). The CDR3 DNA is TGCAGTGCTAGCACCGGGACAGTTAGGCCCCAGCATTTT. This translates into CSASTGTVRPQHF.

The chain uses TRBV7-2 and TRBJ2-1, with D possibly TRBD2 on 6 matching bases. This CDR3 has 17 amino acids. Trimming left V 2 bases short and J 3 bases short, with 17 bases between. CDR1 and CDR2 from the germline V gene are SGHTA and FQGNSA. Here the CDR3 DNA reads TGTGCCAGCAGCTTAAGGACCGGGACTTACAACTACAATGAGCAGTTCTTC. Amino acid sequence: CASSLRTGTYNYNEQFF.

This clonotype was seen more than once but under ten times. This chain connects TRBV28 to TRBJ2-1; D is unresolved. CDR1 MDHEN and CDR2 SYDVKM come from the germline V gene. This CDR3 spans 12 amino acids. Between the trimmed V and J ends, which lost 2 bases and 9 bases, there was a span of 8 bases. The CDR3 loop is CASSLQASEQFF. CDR3 bases: TGTGCCAGCAGTTTACAGGCGAGTGAGCAGTTCTTC.

The genes are TRBV12-3 or TRBV12-4 and TRBJ2-4; 9 bases map to TRBD1. The CDR3 totals 18 residues. With V trimmed by 2 bases and J by 3 bases, 11 bases remained unmatched. This chain's CDR3 is CASSLHGTGRRGKNIQYF. CDR3 DNA sequence: TGTGCCAGCAGTTTACATGGGACAGGGCGTCGGGGCAAAAACATTCAGTACTTC.

This clonotype came up many times. The rearrangement uses TRBV3-1 and TRBJ2-1; D is perhaps TRBD2 (6 bases). This CDR3 has 15 residues. V was shortened by 1 base and J by 5 bases, with 12 bases between the two germline ends. Germline-derived CDR1 and CDR2 are LGHDT and YNNKEL (reference sequence). CDR3 sequence: CASSQAGASHNEQFF. The CDR3 DNA is TGTGCCAGCAGCCAAGCGGGAGCATCCCACAATGAGCAGTTCTTC.

There are many counts of this clonotype. The chain uses TRBV29-1 and TRBJ1-2; D ambiguous. Germline assignment: CDR1 SQVTM and CDR2 ANQGSEA. The CDR3 has 11 amino acids. V was pared by 7 bases and J by 8 bases, with 14 bases between. The CDR3 sequence: CSGKTGRGYTF. The CDR3 nucleotides are TGCAGCGGAAAGACGGGTAGGGGCTACACCTTC.

The chain combines TRBV24-1 with TRBJ2-1, with 11 bases matching TRBD2. The CDR3 is 16 residues long. Looked up from germline, CDR1 is KGHDR and CDR2 is SFDVKD. J gave up 7 bases and V 2 bases, and 6 bases lay outside the gene matches. This chain's CDR3 is CATSDSLAGGRNEQFF. In DNA form, the CDR3 reads TGTGCCACCAGTGATTCCCTAGCGGGAGGAAGGAATGAGCAGTTCTTC.

This clonotype showed up many times. The rearrangement joins TRBV6-5 to TRBJ1-1, with TRBD1 matching 8 bases. The trim removed 3 bases at V and 7 bases at J, leaving 4 bases unmatched. The CDR3 runs 13 residues. CDR1 MNHEY and CDR2 SVGAGI come from the germline V gene. CDR3 DNA: TGTGCCAGCAGTTATGATGGGACAGGTGAAGCTTTCTTT. Residues: CASSYDGTGEAFF.

In its sample, this clonotype was seen once. The chain carries TRBV3-1 and TRBJ2-1; 9 bases line up with TRBD1. The CDR3 contains 18 residues. Per the germline V gene, CDR1 is LGHDT and CDR2 is YNNKEL (reference sequence). Germline trimming cut 3 bases from V and 7 bases from J; bases unmatched to any gene: 16. This chain's CDR3 is CASSHPGTGIGFLNEQFF. DNA of the CDR3: TGTGCCAGCAGCCATCCCGGGACAGGGATTGGATTCTTAAATGAGCAGTTCTTC.

In its sample, this clonotype was seen many times. This chain connects TRBV5-1 to TRBJ2-5; 8 bases are a match to TRBD2. The CDR3 sequence is 16 residues long. The junction had 11 bases not matched to a gene; V was cut back by 2 bases and J by 5 bases. Germline V gives CDR1 SGHRS, CDR2 YFSETQ. The CDR3 is CASSLALTGGGETQYF. The CDR3 nucleotides are TGCGCCAGCAGCTTAGCTTTGACTGGCGGGGGGGAGACCCAGTACTTC.